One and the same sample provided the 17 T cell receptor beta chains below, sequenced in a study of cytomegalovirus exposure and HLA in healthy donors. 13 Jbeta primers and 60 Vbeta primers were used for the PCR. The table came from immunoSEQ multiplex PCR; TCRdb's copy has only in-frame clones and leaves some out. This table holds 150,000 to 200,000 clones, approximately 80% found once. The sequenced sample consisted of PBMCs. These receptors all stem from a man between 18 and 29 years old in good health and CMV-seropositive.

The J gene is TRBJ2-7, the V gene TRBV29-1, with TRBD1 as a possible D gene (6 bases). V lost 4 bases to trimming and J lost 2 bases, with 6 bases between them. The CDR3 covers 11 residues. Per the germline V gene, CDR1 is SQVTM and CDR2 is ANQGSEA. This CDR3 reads CSVGQAYEQYF. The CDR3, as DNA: TGCAGCGTTGGACAGGCCTACGAGCAGTACTTC.

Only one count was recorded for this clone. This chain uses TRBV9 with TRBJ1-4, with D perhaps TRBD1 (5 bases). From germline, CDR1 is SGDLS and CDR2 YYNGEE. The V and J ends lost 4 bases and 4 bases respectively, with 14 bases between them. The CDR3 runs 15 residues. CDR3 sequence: CASSKSGGLNEKLFF. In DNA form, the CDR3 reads TGTGCCAGCAGCAAAAGCGGGGGACTTAATGAAAAACTGTTTTTT.

CDR3 DNA sequence: TGTGCCAGCAGTTTAGCGGGCTCCTACGAGCAGTACTTC. Amino acid sequence: CASSLAGSYEQYF. This chain connects TRBV27 to TRBJ2-7; tentatively, D is TRBD2 (5 bases). Per germline, CDR1 MNHEY and CDR2 SMNVEV (reference sequence). This CDR3 comprises 13 residues. Trimming took off 2 bases at V and 0 bases at J, with 5 bases between the two ends.

CDR3: CASSLAPTGGSPRGTEAFF. CDR3 DNA: TGTGCCAGCAGCTTGGCCCCCACAGGGGGTTCTCCTCGTGGTACTGAAGCTTTCTTT. The chain couples TRBV5-5 to TRBJ1-1, with 8 bases identical to TRBD1. Trimming cost V 0 bases and J 5 bases; bases outside gene matches: 18. The CDR3 length is 19 residues. From germline, CDR1 is SGHKS and CDR2 YYEKEE (reference sequence).

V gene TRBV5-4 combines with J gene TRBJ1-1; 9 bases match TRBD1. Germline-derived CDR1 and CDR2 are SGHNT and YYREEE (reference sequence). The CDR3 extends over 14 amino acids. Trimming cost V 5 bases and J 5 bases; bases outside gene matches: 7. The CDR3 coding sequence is TGTGCCAGCAGTGTGGGACAGGGAGAGACTGAAGCTTTCTTT. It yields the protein CASSVGQGETEAFF.

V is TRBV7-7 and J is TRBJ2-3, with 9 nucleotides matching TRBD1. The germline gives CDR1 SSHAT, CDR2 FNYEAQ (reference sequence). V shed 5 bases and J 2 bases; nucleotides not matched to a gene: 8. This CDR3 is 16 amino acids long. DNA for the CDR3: TGTGCCAGCAGCCGAGGACAGGGGTACCCCACAGATACGCAGTATTTT. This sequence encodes CASSRGQGYPTDTQYF. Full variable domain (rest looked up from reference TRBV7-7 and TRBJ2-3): GAGVSQSPRYKVTKRGQDVTLRCDPISSHATLYWYQQALGQGPEFLTYFNYEAQPDKSGLPSDRFSAERPEGSISTLTIQRTEQRDSAMYRCASSRGQGYPTDTQYFGPGTRLTVL.

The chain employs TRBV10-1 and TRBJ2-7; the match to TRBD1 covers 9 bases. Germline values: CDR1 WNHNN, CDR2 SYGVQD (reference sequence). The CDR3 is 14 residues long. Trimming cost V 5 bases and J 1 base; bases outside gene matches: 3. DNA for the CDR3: TGCGCCAGCAGTTTAGACAGGGGGTCCTACGAGCAGTACTTC. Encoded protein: CASSLDRGSYEQYF.

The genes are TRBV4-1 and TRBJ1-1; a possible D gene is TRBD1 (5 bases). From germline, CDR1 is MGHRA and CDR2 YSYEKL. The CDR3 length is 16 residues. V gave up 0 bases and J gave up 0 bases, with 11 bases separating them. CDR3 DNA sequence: TGCGCCAGCAGCCAAGAAGGAGGGGTAGTGAACACTGAAGCTTTCTTT. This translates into CASSQEGGVVNTEAFF.

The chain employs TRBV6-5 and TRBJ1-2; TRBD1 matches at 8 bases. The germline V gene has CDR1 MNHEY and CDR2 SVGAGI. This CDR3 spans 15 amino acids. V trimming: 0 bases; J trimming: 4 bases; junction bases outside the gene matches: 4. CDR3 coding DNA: TGTGCCAGCAGTTACTCTTACAGGGGGGCCTATGGCTACACCTTC. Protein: CASSYSYRGAYGYTF.

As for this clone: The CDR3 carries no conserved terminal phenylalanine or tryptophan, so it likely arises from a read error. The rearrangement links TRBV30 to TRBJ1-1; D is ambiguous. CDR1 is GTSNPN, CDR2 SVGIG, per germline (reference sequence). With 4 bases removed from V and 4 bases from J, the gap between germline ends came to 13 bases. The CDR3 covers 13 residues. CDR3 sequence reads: CAWTALLVTEAFL. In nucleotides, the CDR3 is TGTGCCTGGACCGCCCTCCTCGTCACTGAAGCTTTCCTT.

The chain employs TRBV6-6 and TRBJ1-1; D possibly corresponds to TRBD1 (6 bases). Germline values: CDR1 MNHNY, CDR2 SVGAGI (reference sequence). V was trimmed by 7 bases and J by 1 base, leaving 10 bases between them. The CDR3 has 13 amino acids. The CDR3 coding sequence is TGTGCCAGCACCTGGACAGAGAACACTGAAGCTTTCTTT. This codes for CASTWTENTEAFF.

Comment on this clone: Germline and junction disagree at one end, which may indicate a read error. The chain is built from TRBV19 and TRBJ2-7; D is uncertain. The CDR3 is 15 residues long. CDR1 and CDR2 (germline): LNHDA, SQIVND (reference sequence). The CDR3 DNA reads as TGTGCCAGTAGTATAGGAGCTTTAATCTCCTACGGGCAGTACTTC. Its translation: CASSIGALISYGQYF. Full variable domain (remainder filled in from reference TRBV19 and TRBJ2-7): DGGITQSPKYLFRKEGQNVTLSCEQNLNHDAMYWYRQDPGQGLRLIYYSQIVNDFQKGDIAEGYSVSREKKESFPLTVTSAQKNPTAFYLCASSIGALISYGQYFGPGTRLTVT.

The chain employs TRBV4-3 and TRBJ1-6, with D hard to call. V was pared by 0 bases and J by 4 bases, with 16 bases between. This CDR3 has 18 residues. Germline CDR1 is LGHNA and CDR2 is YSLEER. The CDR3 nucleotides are TGCGCCAGCAGCCAAGACAGGTTGAAAAAAATATATAATTCACCCCTCCACTTT. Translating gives CASSQDRLKKIYNSPLHF.

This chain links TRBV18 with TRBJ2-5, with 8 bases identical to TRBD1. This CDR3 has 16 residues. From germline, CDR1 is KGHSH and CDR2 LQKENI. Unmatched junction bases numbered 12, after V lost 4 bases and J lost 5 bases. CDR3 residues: CASSQERQGRRETQYF. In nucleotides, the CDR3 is TGTGCCAGCTCACAGGAGAGACAGGGGAGGCGGGAGACCCAGTACTTC.

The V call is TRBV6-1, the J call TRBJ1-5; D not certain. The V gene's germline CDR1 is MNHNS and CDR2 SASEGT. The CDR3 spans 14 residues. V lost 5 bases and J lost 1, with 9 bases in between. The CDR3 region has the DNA TGTGCCAGCAGTTATCTCCAGAGCAATCAGCCCCAGCATTTT. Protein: CASSYLQSNQPQHF.

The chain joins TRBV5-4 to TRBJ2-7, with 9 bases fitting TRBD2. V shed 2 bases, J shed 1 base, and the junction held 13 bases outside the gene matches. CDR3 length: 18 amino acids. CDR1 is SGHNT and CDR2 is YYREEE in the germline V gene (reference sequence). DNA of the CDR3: TGTGCCAGCAGCTTCAAAGCCCAGAGGGCGGGAGGGTCCTACGAGCAGTACTTC. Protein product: CASSFKAQRAGGSYEQYF.

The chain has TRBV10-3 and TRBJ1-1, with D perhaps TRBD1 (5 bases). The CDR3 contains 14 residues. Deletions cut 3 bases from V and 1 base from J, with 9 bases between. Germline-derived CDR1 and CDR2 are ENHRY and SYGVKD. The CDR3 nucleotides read TGTGCCATCAGTGATAAAGGGGCGAACACTGAAGCTTTCTTT. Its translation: CAISDKGANTEAFF.